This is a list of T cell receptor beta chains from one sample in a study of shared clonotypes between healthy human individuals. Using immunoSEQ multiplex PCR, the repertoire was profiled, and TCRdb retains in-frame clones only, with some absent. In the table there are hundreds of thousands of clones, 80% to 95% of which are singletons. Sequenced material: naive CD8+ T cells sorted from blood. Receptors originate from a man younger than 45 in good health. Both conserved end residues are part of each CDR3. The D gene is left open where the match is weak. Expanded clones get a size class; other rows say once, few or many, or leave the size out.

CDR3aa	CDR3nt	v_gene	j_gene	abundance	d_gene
CASSGESAYEQYF	TGCGCCAGCAGTGGGGAGTCAGCCTACGAGCAGTACTTC	TRBV10-2	TRBJ2-7	few	.
CASSQDSGIGEQYF	TGCGCCAGCAGCCAAGATTCCGGGATCGGCGAGCAGTACTTC	TRBV4-1	TRBJ2-7	.	.
CASSLGVETQYF	TGTGCCAGCAGTCTCGGGGTGGAGACCCAGTACTTC	TRBV27	TRBJ2-5	.	.
CASQGTVSYEQYF	TGTGCCAGTCAAGGGACAGTTTCCTACGAGCAGTACTTC	TRBV27	TRBJ2-7	.	TRBD1
CASSVVGGTDTQYF	TGTGCCAGCAGCGTAGTGGGAGGCACAGATACGCAGTATTTT	TRBV9	TRBJ2-3	once	.
CASSQHSRAADTQYF	TGCGCCAGCAGCCAACATTCGCGAGCGGCAGATACGCAGTATTTT	TRBV4-1	TRBJ2-3	.	.
CASSLSGGTYEQYF	TGTGCCAGCAGCCTTAGCGGAGGGACCTACGAGCAGTACTTC	TRBV9	TRBJ2-7	.	.
CASSLVMDKQETQYF	TGTGCCAGCAGCTTAGTTATGGACAAGCAAGAGACCCAGTACTTC	TRBV11-2	TRBJ2-5	.	.
CASSLAEAEQFF	TGTGCCAGCAGCTTAGCCGAGGCTGAGCAGTTCTTC	TRBV7-9	TRBJ2-1	once	.
CASSSDPGQSEQYF	TGTGCCAGCAGCTCCGATCCGGGACAGAGCGAGCAGTACTTC	TRBV11-2	TRBJ2-7	.	TRBD1